Sequencing of this T cell receptor beta chain was carried out in a study of blood T cells in healthy people across ages. V gave up 6 bases and J gave up 1 base; unmatched junction bases: 7. This CDR3 is built from 14 residues. The germline V gene encodes CDR1 SQVTM and CDR2 ANQGSEA. The authors ran a second PCR of about 6 to 12 cycles using a sample-barcoded 5' primer and a J-beta primer mix. MiXCR, run by TCRdb on the 5' RACE reads, gives a single entry per CDR3 protein. The table shows about 640,000 distinct CDR3 sequences, with about 54% occurring only once. The chain combines TRBV29-1 with TRBJ2-7; 9 bases are shared with TRBD1. The receptor was isolated from a man aged 55 to 70 in good health. The material sequenced was blood. The CDR3 region has the DNA TGCAGCGTAGATTCCGGGACAGGGTCCTACGAGCAGTACTTC. It is translated as CSVDSGTGSYEQYF.